Given below is one T cell receptor (beta chain) in context. Its antigen is currently unknown. This sample was taken from a study of early T cells in non-severe SARS-CoV-2 infection. Study-level background: The input, bulk RNA from unsorted whole blood, was sequenced, and chains were unpaired.

General study results and limits: CD4 and private specificities were missed by VDJdb matching, which favored anti-spike CD8 responses.

The TCR library protocol attached unique molecular identifiers to the individual cDNA molecules. TCRdb processed the 5' RACE reads anew with MiXCR; each CDR3 protein has one entry. The top ten clones hold about 3.1% of a sample with some 45,000 distinct CDR3 sequences, roughly 4% of them seen once. What was sequenced was whole blood. The origin of this receptor is an adult who was a healthcare worker with PCR-confirmed SARS-CoV-2 infection or an uninfected control (not recorded which).

CDR3 DNA: TGTGCCAGCAGTTGGTCCCACCCGGGACAGGGCTACGAGCAGTACTTC. Translation gives CASSWSHPGQGYEQYF. V usage is TRBV12-3 or TRBV12-4 and J usage is TRBJ2-7; 9 nucleotides match TRBD1. The V and J ends lost 4 bases and 3 bases, in that order; junction bases with no gene match: 10. This CDR3 region has 16 residues.